This T cell receptor (beta chain) was identified during a study of blood T cell repertoires in COVID-19. The CDR3 covers 12 residues. V was shortened by 2 bases and J by 10 bases, with 8 bases between the two germline ends. Per the germline V gene, CDR1 is MDHEN and CDR2 is SYDVKM. The data were produced by immunoSEQ multiplex PCR, yet TCRdb's version contains in-frame clones alone and is incomplete. This sample has about 200,000 clones; about 90% occur once, and the top ten carry around 8.4%. This TCR was sampled from a woman aged 18 to 35 who had recovered from COVID-19. The V call is TRBV28, the J call TRBJ1-4, with D unclear. Input material: PBMCs or T cells enriched from blood (not recorded which). The CDR3 region has the DNA TGTGCCAGCAGTTTAGGGGAGGTAAAACTGTTTTTT. This codes for CASSLGEVKLFF.